Listed below are T cell receptor beta chains from one sample, sequenced in a study of T cell repertoires in cytomegalovirus infection. Each CDR3 protein is one row after TCRdb ran MiXCR on the reads. The sample lists approximately 250,000 distinct CDR3 sequences; roughly 10% were seen once. Sequencing input: PBMCs. The source of these receptors is a human donor in good health (CMV status not recorded). Some clones in this sample may be carry-over from other donors' samples. Both conserved end residues are part of each CDR3. Fields, in order: D gene, clone size, J gene, V gene, CDR3 DNA, CDR3 protein. A D gene is named only where the DNA matches it firmly. Some rows have no size entry. The others give once, few or many, or a class for an expanded clone.

D gene: NA; clone size: many; J gene: TRBJ1-4; V gene: TRBV7-8; CDR3 DNA: TGTGCCAGCAGTAATAGGGCGGCAGGGAGTGCAACTAATGAAAAACTGTTTTTT; CDR3 protein: CASSNRAAGSATNEKLFF
D gene: NA; clone size: many; J gene: TRBJ1-1; V gene: TRBV7-9; CDR3 DNA: TGTGCCAGCAGCCCAGTGCGGGGGTTCACTGAAGCTTTCTTT; CDR3 protein: CASSPVRGFTEAFF
D gene: NA; clone size: few; J gene: TRBJ2-2; V gene: TRBV7-9; CDR3 DNA: TGTGCCAGCAGCCCGCGGGAACTCCAGGGTGCCGGGGAGCTGTTTTTT; CDR3 protein: CASSPRELQGAGELFF
D gene: NA; clone size: many; J gene: TRBJ1-5; V gene: TRBV7-2; CDR3 DNA: TGTGCCAGCAGCTCCACGTTACTGAGCAATCAGCCCCAGCATTTT; CDR3 protein: CASSSTLLSNQPQHF
D gene: TRBD2; clone size: few; J gene: TRBJ2-3; V gene: TRBV7-2; CDR3 DNA: TGTGCCAGCAGCTTAATAGCGGGTGTCACAGATACGCAGTATTTT; CDR3 protein: CASSLIAGVTDTQYF
D gene: TRBD1; clone size: few; J gene: TRBJ2-1; V gene: TRBV7-2; CDR3 DNA: TGTGCCAGCAGCCCTAGACAGGGTACCAATGAGCAGTTCTTC; CDR3 protein: CASSPRQGTNEQFF
D gene: NA; clone size: many; J gene: TRBJ2-5; V gene: TRBV11-2; CDR3 DNA: TGTGCCAGCAGCTTTCTCATGGGAGGGGGCCAAGAGACCCAGTACTTC; CDR3 protein: CASSFLMGGGQETQYF
D gene: NA; clone size: NA; J gene: TRBJ1-1; V gene: TRBV28; CDR3 DNA: TGTGCCAGCAGGGAGGGACTTACTGAAGCTTTCTTT; CDR3 protein: CASREGLTEAFF
D gene: NA; clone size: once; J gene: TRBJ2-7; V gene: TRBV19; CDR3 DNA: TGTGCCAGCGGCCAGAGCGGACCTTCCTACGAGCAGTACTTC; CDR3 protein: CASGQSGPSYEQYF
D gene: NA; clone size: many; J gene: TRBJ2-1; V gene: TRBV19; CDR3 DNA: TGTGCCAGGAACCACATCGGCTACAATGAGCAGTTCTTC; CDR3 protein: CARNHIGYNEQFF
D gene: TRBD1; clone size: many; J gene: TRBJ2-7; V gene: TRBV7-2; CDR3 DNA: TGTGCCAGCAGCCCCCGGCGGGACAGGCTGCACGAGCAGTACTTC; CDR3 protein: CASSPRRDRLHEQYF
D gene: NA; clone size: many; J gene: TRBJ2-7; V gene: TRBV12-3/TRBV12-4; CDR3 DNA: TGTGCCAGCAGTCCCCGGGACGCCTACGAGCAGTACTTC; CDR3 protein: CASSPRDAYEQYF
D gene: NA; clone size: many; J gene: TRBJ1-3; V gene: TRBV7-2; CDR3 DNA: TGTGCCAGCAGCTTTATTTCCAGGAGTTCTGGAAACACCATATATTTT; CDR3 protein: CASSFISRSSGNTIYF
D gene: NA; clone size: many; J gene: TRBJ2-7; V gene: TRBV7-2; CDR3 DNA: TGTGCCAGCAGCTCGAAGCGGGCCCATGCCTGGACCTACGAGCAGTACTTC; CDR3 protein: CASSSKRAHAWTYEQYF
D gene: NA; clone size: many; J gene: TRBJ1-1; V gene: TRBV27; CDR3 DNA: TGTGCCAGCAGTTTTGATCGGGCAACCGCAGCTTTCTTT; CDR3 protein: CASSFDRATAAFF
D gene: NA; clone size: NA; J gene: TRBJ1-1; V gene: TRBV29-1; CDR3 DNA: TGCAGCGTTGATGCCGGGACGGTGAACACTGAAGCTTTCTTT; CDR3 protein: CSVDAGTVNTEAFF
D gene: NA; clone size: many; J gene: TRBJ2-3; V gene: TRBV7-2; CDR3 DNA: TGTGCCAGCAGCTTAGACGGGGCTTCAACGCAGTATTTT; CDR3 protein: CASSLDGASTQYF
D gene: NA; clone size: few; J gene: TRBJ2-2; V gene: TRBV10-3; CDR3 DNA: TGTGCCATCAGTGAGTCTGGGAAAGTTGGCACCGGGGAGCTGTTTTTT; CDR3 protein: CAISESGKVGTGELFF
D gene: NA; clone size: many; J gene: TRBJ2-4; V gene: TRBV19; CDR3 DNA: TGTGCCAGTAGTATAGATCTGTTGGGCGTCGACAAAAACATTCAGTACTTC; CDR3 protein: CASSIDLLGVDKNIQYF
D gene: TRBD2; clone size: NA; J gene: TRBJ2-1; V gene: TRBV7-2; CDR3 DNA: TGTGCCAGCAGCTTTGGCGCCCCAGCGGGAGCGGCCTACAATGAGCAGTTCTTC; CDR3 protein: CASSFGAPAGAAYNEQFF
D gene: NA; clone size: many; J gene: TRBJ2-1; V gene: TRBV19; CDR3 DNA: TGTGCCAGTGCCGCGGGGACAACCTACAATGAGCAGTTCTTC; CDR3 protein: CASAAGTTYNEQFF
D gene: NA; clone size: many; J gene: TRBJ1-5; V gene: TRBV12-3/TRBV12-4; CDR3 DNA: TGTGCCAGCAGCGGACCTGTTAGCAATCAGCCCCAGCATTTT; CDR3 protein: CASSGPVSNQPQHF
D gene: NA; clone size: many; J gene: TRBJ1-4; V gene: TRBV19; CDR3 DNA: TGTGCCAGTAGTCCCCTGAAGCATGAAAAACTGTTTTTT; CDR3 protein: CASSPLKHEKLFF
D gene: NA; clone size: many; J gene: TRBJ1-3; V gene: TRBV7-9; CDR3 DNA: TGTGCCAGCAGTGCGGGCTCTGGAAACACCATATATTTT; CDR3 protein: CASSAGSGNTIYF
D gene: TRBD1; clone size: NA; J gene: TRBJ1-2; V gene: TRBV20-1; CDR3 DNA: TGCAGTGCTAGAGACTATCAACAGGGGAACTATGGCTACACCTTC; CDR3 protein: CSARDYQQGNYGYTF
D gene: NA; clone size: many; J gene: TRBJ1-5; V gene: TRBV19; CDR3 DNA: TGTGCCACCTTGACAGGAGATAGCAATCAGCCCCAGCATTTT; CDR3 protein: CATLTGDSNQPQHF
D gene: NA; clone size: many; J gene: TRBJ1-5; V gene: TRBV7-8; CDR3 DNA: TGTGCCAGCAGCCCGTTAACAGGGATGTGGGGAAGCAATCAGCCCCAGCATTTT; CDR3 protein: CASSPLTGMWGSNQPQHF
D gene: TRBD1; clone size: many; J gene: TRBJ1-5; V gene: TRBV6-2/TRBV6-3; CDR3 DNA: TGTGCCAGCAGTTTATATTCGGGACAGGGCAATCAGCCCCAGCATTTT; CDR3 protein: CASSLYSGQGNQPQHF
D gene: NA; clone size: few; J gene: TRBJ2-5; V gene: TRBV18; CDR3 DNA: TGTGCCAGCTCACCAGGGTTCCAGGAGACCCAGTACTTC; CDR3 protein: CASSPGFQETQYF
D gene: TRBD1; clone size: NA; J gene: TRBJ2-1; V gene: TRBV7-2; CDR3 DNA: TGTGCCAGCAGCCCCCCGGGACAGGGGCACAATGAGCAGTTCTTC; CDR3 protein: CASSPPGQGHNEQFF
D gene: TRBD1; clone size: NA; J gene: TRBJ1-2; V gene: TRBV4-1; CDR3 DNA: TGCGCCAGCAGCCAAGAGGGACAGAACTATGGCTACACCTTC; CDR3 protein: CASSQEGQNYGYTF
D gene: TRBD1; clone size: many; J gene: TRBJ1-1; V gene: TRBV7-2; CDR3 DNA: TGTGCCAGCAGCTTGGCGGGACAGGAAGCTTTCTTT; CDR3 protein: CASSLAGQEAFF
D gene: NA; clone size: few; J gene: TRBJ2-3; V gene: TRBV7-2; CDR3 DNA: TGTGCCAGCAGCTTAAGATCGGGGGCCCTATCTAGAAAAACAGATACGCAGTATTTT; CDR3 protein: CASSLRSGALSRKTDTQYF
D gene: NA; clone size: many; J gene: TRBJ2-2; V gene: TRBV7-2; CDR3 DNA: TGTGCCAGCAGCTTATGGTCAGGGGCCACGAACACCGGGGAGCTGTTTTTT; CDR3 protein: CASSLWSGATNTGELFF
D gene: NA; clone size: few; J gene: TRBJ1-2; V gene: TRBV28; CDR3 DNA: TGTGCCAGCAGAAACGGACAGTATGGCTACACCTTC; CDR3 protein: CASRNGQYGYTF
D gene: NA; clone size: many; J gene: TRBJ1-2; V gene: TRBV7-2; CDR3 DNA: TGTGCCAGCAGCTTAGCGGTGGAGAGGCACTATGGCTACACCTTC; CDR3 protein: CASSLAVERHYGYTF
D gene: TRBD1; clone size: few; J gene: TRBJ2-7; V gene: TRBV6-2/TRBV6-3; CDR3 DNA: TGTGCCAGCAGTAATGGACAGGGGGCGCATCCAAGGTACGAGCAGTACTTC; CDR3 protein: CASSNGQGAHPRYEQYF
D gene: TRBD1; clone size: few; J gene: TRBJ1-2; V gene: TRBV29-1; CDR3 DNA: TGCAGCGTTGAAAGGACAGGGTGGTACACCTTC; CDR3 protein: CSVERTGWYTF
D gene: TRBD1; clone size: many; J gene: TRBJ1-5; V gene: TRBV7-9; CDR3 DNA: TGTGCCAGCAGCTTGCAGGGGGAAGGGCAGCCCCAGCATTTT; CDR3 protein: CASSLQGEGQPQHF
D gene: NA; clone size: many; J gene: TRBJ2-1; V gene: TRBV7-2; CDR3 DNA: TGTGCCAGCAGCCCGAGGGGGCGGGAGATTGATGAGCAGTTCTTC; CDR3 protein: CASSPRGREIDEQFF
D gene: NA; clone size: many; J gene: TRBJ1-5; V gene: TRBV7-2; CDR3 DNA: TGTGCCAGCAGCTTAGGGCGCTCGAGGCCCCAGCATTTT; CDR3 protein: CASSLGRSRPQHF
D gene: TRBD2; clone size: few; J gene: TRBJ2-1; V gene: TRBV30; CDR3 DNA: TGTGCCTGGAGTGTATGGGGCGGGAGAAGCTACAATGAGCAGTTCTTC; CDR3 protein: CAWSVWGGRSYNEQFF
D gene: NA; clone size: many; J gene: TRBJ1-5; V gene: TRBV4-3; CDR3 DNA: TGCGCCAGCAGCCAAGTCGCAGGGAGCAATCAGCCCCAGCATTTT; CDR3 protein: CASSQVAGSNQPQHF
D gene: TRBD1; clone size: few; J gene: TRBJ1-3; V gene: TRBV7-2; CDR3 DNA: TGTGCCAGCAGCTTACCACAGGGGGCAGGTGGAAACACCATATATTTT; CDR3 protein: CASSLPQGAGGNTIYF
D gene: NA; clone size: many; J gene: TRBJ1-1; V gene: TRBV7-2; CDR3 DNA: TGTGCCAGCAGCTCCTATCCCAGTGAGGGCGGCACTGAAGCTTTCTTT; CDR3 protein: CASSSYPSEGGTEAFF